Listed here are 26 T cell receptor beta chains from one sample, sequenced in a study of beta chain features in type 1 diabetes (dated 2018 in TCRdb). The paper as a whole reports these results and caveats: Type 1 diabetes patients showed a moderate but significant shortening of TCRB CDR3 length in all four CD4+ subsets.

Libraries were constructed by the immunoSEQ multiplex PCR assay. The High Capacity cDNA Reverse Transcription Kit was used to reverse transcribe all of the isolated RNA, meaning that expressed TCRB transcripts were what got sequenced. Entries here come from immuneACCESS through TCRdb and include only in-frame sequences with V and J called. Some clones fail to appear in such tables; in the studies checked, an unresolved V gene covers under half of the shortfall, and the cause of the remainder is unknown. The sample table records approximately 120,000 clones; 15% to 20% of these occur just once. Around 2.5% of the sample goes to the ten largest clones. The antigens of these receptors remain unknown. The sample consisted of central memory CD4+ T cells from blood. The source is a man between 18 and 29 years old with type 1 diabetes.

This clone was counted only a few times. The chain carries TRBV4-2 and TRBJ2-3; 11 bases are a match to TRBD2. CDR1 is LGHNA and CDR2 is YNFKEQ in the germline V gene. CDR3 length: 20 residues. Trimming cost V 0 bases and J 5 bases; bases outside gene matches: 16. CDR3 residues: CASSQEVRTSGFLGGDTQYF. CDR3 bases: TGTGCCAGCAGCCAAGAGGTCAGGACTAGCGGGTTCCTGGGCGGAGATACGCAGTATTTT.

The chain recombines TRBV2 with TRBJ2-7, with unresolved D. Germline-derived CDR1 and CDR2 are SNHLY and FYNNEI. V was clipped by 6 bases and J by 5 bases, with 11 bases between them. The CDR3 is 12 amino acids. This CDR3 is CASSLTSDEQYF. CDR3 in DNA: TGTGCCAGCAGCCTCACAAGCGACGAGCAGTACTTC.

This clone was seen only a few times. The chain recombines TRBV7-2 with TRBJ2-2, with D unresolved. The CDR3 is 13 residues long. The germline V gene has CDR1 SGHTA and CDR2 FQGNSA. V was cut by 5 bases and J by 6 bases, with 10 bases left in between. The chain's CDR3 is CASSPSLSGELFF. The DNA of the CDR3 is TGTGCCAGCAGCCCCTCATTGTCCGGGGAGCTGTTTTTT.

The chain uses TRBV30 and TRBJ2-1; possible D gene TRBD1, 6 bases. Trimming pared 2 bases from V and 7 bases from J, leaving 15 bases between. Germline V gives CDR1 GTSNPN, CDR2 SVGIG (reference sequence). CDR3 length: 14 residues. This CDR3 is CAWSPGAIGNEQFF. The DNA for the CDR3 is TGTGCCTGGAGTCCAGGGGCTATCGGGAATGAGCAGTTCTTC.

This clone came up a few times. This sequence joins TRBV5-1 and TRBJ2-4, with TRBD1 as a possible D gene (7 bases). This CDR3 region has 17 residues. CDR1 and CDR2 (germline): SGHRS, YFSETQ. The ends were cut back, 0 bases at V and 0 bases at J, with 13 bases in the middle. Here the CDR3 DNA reads TGCGCCAGCAGCTTGGGACAGGGAGGACTAGCCAAAAACATTCAGTACTTC. The encoded protein is CASSLGQGGLAKNIQYF.

J is TRBJ2-2 and V is TRBV5-6, with 8 nucleotides matching TRBD2. Germline V gene lookup returns CDR1 SGHDT and CDR2 YYEEEE. With 1 base clipped from V and 5 bases from J, the junction kept 7 bases outside the gene matches. This CDR3 spans 16 amino acids. The CDR3 DNA is TGTGCCAGCAGCTTGCGAGCGGGAGTCTCGACCGGGGAGCTGTTTTTT. Its protein product is CASSLRAGVSTGELFF.

Concerning this clone itself: Relative to the germline gene, one junction end is altered; a read error may explain this. This rearrangement joins TRBV2 to TRBJ1-4; a possible D gene is TRBD1 (5 bases). CDR1 is SNHLY, CDR2 FYNNEI, per germline. This CDR3 is built from 14 residues. CDR3 in DNA: TGTGCCAGCAGCGAAGGGACGATTGGTGAAAAACTGTTTTTT. Translating it yields CASSEGTIGEKLFF.

This chain uses TRBV5-4 with TRBJ1-1; no clear D. The CDR3 loop spans 14 amino acids. CDR1 is SGHNT and CDR2 is YYREEE in the germline V gene (reference sequence). V lost 0 bases, J lost 0 bases, and 6 bases lay in between. The CDR3 here is CASSLAPMNTEAFF. CDR3 in DNA: TGTGCCAGCAGCTTGGCCCCGATGAACACTGAAGCTTTCTTT.

This clone was counted only a few times. The chain has TRBV5-1 and TRBJ2-2; D ambiguous. This CDR3 is built from 14 residues. Germline loops: CDR1 SGHRS, CDR2 YFSETQ. V was clipped by 3 bases and J by 4 bases, with 10 bases between them. CDR3 bases: TGCGCCAGCAGCTCCCAGACCGTCACCGGGGAGCTGTTTTTT. Translation gives CASSSQTVTGELFF.

The rearrangement joins TRBV6-6 to TRBJ2-5, with D unresolved. Deletions cut 0 bases from V and 2 bases from J, with 13 bases between. Germline loops: CDR1 MNHNY, CDR2 SVGAGI (reference sequence). CDR3 size: 16 residues. This CDR3 reads CASSYSARDYQETQYF. The CDR3 DNA sequence: TGTGCCAGCAGTTACTCAGCCCGTGATTATCAAGAGACCCAGTACTTC.

In its sample, this clone was seen many times. The chain combines TRBV11-3 with TRBJ2-3, with TRBD1 as a possible D gene (6 bases). Looked up from germline, CDR1 is SGHNT and CDR2 is YENEEA. The CDR3 is 15 amino acids. The V and J ends lost 3 bases and 2 bases respectively, with 12 bases between them. The CDR3 region has the DNA TGTGCCAGCAGCTTGGGGACACTTACCACAGATACGCAGTATTTT. This gives the protein CASSLGTLTTDTQYF.

This clone appeared a few times. The rearrangement joins TRBV7-9 to TRBJ2-2; perhaps TRBD2 as D (5 bases). In germline, CDR1 is SEHNR, CDR2 FQNEAQ (reference sequence). V gave up 3 bases and J gave up 5 bases, with 10 bases separating them. The CDR3 extends over 14 amino acids. CDR3 region: CASSFDRRTGELFF. In DNA, the CDR3 is TGTGCCAGCAGCTTCGACCGGAGGACCGGGGAGCTGTTTTTT.

Here the CDR3 DNA reads TGTGCCAGCAGTTCCGGGGGCGGCGAGCAGTACTTC. Translation gives CASSSGGGEQYF. The chain couples TRBV6-6 to TRBJ2-7; the D gene could be TRBD1 or TRBD2 (6 bases each). The germline gives CDR1 MNHNY, CDR2 SVGAGI (reference sequence). Trimming took 4 bases from V and 6 from J, leaving 10 bases between them. CDR3 length: 12 residues.

This clone was counted only a few times. CDR3 amino acids: CASSPGLAGADTQYF. The CDR3 nucleotides are TGTGCCAGCAGCCCCGGACTAGCGGGGGCAGATACGCAGTATTTT. V and J are TRBV7-2 and TRBJ2-3; 13 bases align to TRBD2. This CDR3 region has 15 residues. J gave up 4 bases and V 5 bases, and 3 bases lay outside the gene matches. In germline, CDR1 is SGHTA, CDR2 FQGNSA.

The sample holds a few counts of this clone. The gene calls are TRBV11-1 and TRBJ2-7; tentatively, D is TRBD1 (6 bases). This CDR3 region has 15 residues. Germline V gene data show CDR1 as SGHAT and CDR2 as FQDESV (reference sequence). Trimming pared 5 bases from V and 7 bases from J, leaving 21 bases between. CDR3 loop: CASSPLTGSTGEQYF. Here the CDR3 DNA reads TGTGCCAGCAGCCCGTTGACAGGCTCCACGGGTGAGCAGTACTTC.

The chain links TRBV7-2 to TRBJ2-7; D could derive from TRBD1 or TRBD2 (5 bases each). Trimming shortened V by 5 bases and J by 3 bases, and 20 bases separated the two germline ends. The CDR3 extends over 16 amino acids. The V gene's germline CDR1 is SGHTA and CDR2 FQGNSA. The DNA for the CDR3 is TGTGCCAGCAGCCTGAGGGGCAGGCCTCCAAGCTACGAGCAGTACTTC. Protein product: CASSLRGRPPSYEQYF.

The rearrangement joins TRBV4-3 to TRBJ1-2; no firm D call. With 0 bases removed from V and 8 bases from J, the gap between germline ends came to 13 bases. This CDR3 spans 14 amino acids. Germline V gene sequence: CDR1 LGHNA, CDR2 YSLEER. The CDR3 here is CASSQDPRSGGYTF. The CDR3, as DNA: TGCGCCAGCAGCCAAGATCCCAGGAGTGGCGGCTACACCTTC.

The CDR3 nucleotides read TGTGCCAGCTCACCAGAGACTAGCGAAGAGACCCAGTACTTC. Its translation is CASSPETSEETQYF. The chain uses TRBV18 and TRBJ2-5; 8 positions match TRBD2. The CDR3 is made up of 14 amino acids. The germline gives CDR1 KGHSH, CDR2 LQKENI. The V segment lost 2 bases and the J segment 3 bases; nucleotides outside the gene matches: 2.

This clone was seen only a few times. The genes are TRBV7-9 and TRBJ2-5; 7 nucleotides line up with TRBD1. Per germline, CDR1 SEHNR and CDR2 FQNEAQ (reference sequence). Trimming at V came to 5 bases and at J to 2 bases, leaving 5 bases not matched to a gene. The CDR3 consists of 14 residues. The chain's CDR3 is CASSLMTGQETQYF. The DNA for the CDR3 is TGTGCCAGCAGCCTTATGACAGGGCAAGAGACCCAGTACTTC.

This clone was found a few times. The genes are TRBV14 and TRBJ2-7; 9 nucleotides align to TRBD1. CDR1 is SGHDN and CDR2 is FVKESK in the germline V gene. CDR3 length equals 14 residues. The J segment lost 11 bases and the V segment lost 3 bases, leaving 11 bases of the junction unmatched. CDR3 amino acids: CASSQGTGPLEKYF. The CDR3 DNA sequence: TGTGCCAGCAGCCAGGGGACAGGGCCTCTTGAGAAGTACTTC.

This clone has a handful of counts. The chain carries TRBV7-2 and TRBJ2-1, with TRBD2 matching over 8 bases. J gave up 1 base and V 5 bases, and 4 bases lay outside the gene matches. Germline V gives CDR1 SGHTA, CDR2 FQGNSA. The CDR3 length is 15 residues. CDR3 residues: CASSLLAVSYNEQFF. In DNA, the CDR3 is TGTGCCAGCAGCCTACTAGCGGTATCCTACAATGAGCAGTTCTTC.

The table lists this clone with a few counts. One end of the junction is discordant with germline, which a read error may explain. The gene calls are TRBV7-2 and TRBJ2-5; the D gene is possibly TRBD2 (5 bases). CDR3 size: 12 residues. Germline CDR1 and CDR2: SGHTA and FQGNSA. CDR3 DNA: TGTGCCAGCAGCTTAATAGGGAGAGGGATCAACTTC. Its translation is CASSLIGRGINF.

This clone appeared a few times. This sample also contains other DNA sequences that code for the same CDR3. Here the CDR3 reads CAISGQGNTEAFF. In DNA form, the CDR3 reads TGTGCCATCAGTGGCCAGGGGAACACTGAAGCTTTCTTT. The J gene is TRBJ1-1, the V gene TRBV10-3, with D maybe TRBD1 (5 bases). The CDR3 extends over 13 amino acids. Germline V gives CDR1 ENHRY, CDR2 SYGVKD. Trimming took off 4 bases at V and 1 base at J, with 7 bases between the two ends.

In its sample, this clone was seen a few times. The chain has TRBV6-1 and TRBJ1-2; no reliable D call. Trimming removed 3 bases from V and 5 bases from J, with 7 bases in between. This CDR3 is built from 12 residues. Germline values: CDR1 MNHNS, CDR2 SASEGT. The CDR3 DNA reads TGTGCCAGCAGTGAGGGATCATATGGCTACACCTTC. It codes for CASSEGSYGYTF.

The chain has TRBV5-1 and TRBJ2-7; D possibly corresponds to TRBD1 (6 bases). This CDR3 contains 14 residues. Germline-derived CDR1 and CDR2 are SGHRS and YFSETQ. V gave up 0 bases and J gave up 3 bases, with 10 bases separating them. The CDR3 DNA follows: TGCGCCAGCAGCTTGGACAGGGCTAGCTACGAGCAGTACTTC. It specifies CASSLDRASYEQYF. Variable domain in full (rest from reference TRBV5-1 and TRBJ2-7): KAGVTQTPRYLIKTRGQQVTLSCSPISGHRSVSWYQQTPGQGLQFLFEYFSETQRNKGNFPGRFSGRQFSNSRSEMNVSTLELGDSALYLCASSLDRASYEQYFGPGTRLTVT.

The gene calls are TRBV2 and TRBJ2-1; maybe TRBD2 (5 bases). Germline assignment: CDR1 SNHLY and CDR2 FYNNEI. The V end was cut by 4 bases, the J end by 3 bases, with 13 bases between. This CDR3 has 15 residues. The CDR3 loop is CASSVGLAYYNEQFF. The CDR3 DNA reads as TGTGCCAGCAGTGTTGGTCTAGCTTACTACAATGAGCAGTTCTTC.